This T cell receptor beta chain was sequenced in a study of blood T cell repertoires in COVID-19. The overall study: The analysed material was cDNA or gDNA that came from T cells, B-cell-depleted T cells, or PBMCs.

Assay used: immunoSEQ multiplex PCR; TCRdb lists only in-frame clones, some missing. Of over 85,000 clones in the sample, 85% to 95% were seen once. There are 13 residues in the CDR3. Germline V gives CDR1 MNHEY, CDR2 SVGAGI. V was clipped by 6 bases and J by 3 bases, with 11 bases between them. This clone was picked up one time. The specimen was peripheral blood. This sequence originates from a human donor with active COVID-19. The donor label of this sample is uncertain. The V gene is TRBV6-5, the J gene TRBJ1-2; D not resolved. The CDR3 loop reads CASRQREDYGYTF. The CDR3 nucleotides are TGTGCCAGCAGGCAAAGGGAGGACTATGGCTACACCTTC.